A selection of T cell receptor beta chains follows, all from one sample in a study of blood T cell repertoires in COVID-19. This table comes from immunoSEQ multiplex PCR, and its TCRdb copy is limited to in-frame clones, with some not included. The sample lists roughly 200,000 clones, 84% occurring once. Input material: PBMCs or T cells enriched from blood (not recorded which). The receptor source for this set is a woman in her 30s who had been exposed to COVID-19. The CDR3 runs from the conserved cysteine through the conserved F or W. Each record gives: clone size, V gene, D gene, J gene, CDR3 protein, CDR3 DNA. The D gene is left open where the match is weak. Size is stated for part of the rows, as once, few or many counts, or as a class when the clone is expanded.

size: NA; V: TRBV19; D: TRBD1; J: TRBJ1-2; CDR3: CASGQAGYTF; DNA: TGTGCCAGCGGACAGGCTGGCTACACCTTC
size: few; V: TRBV15; D: NA; J: TRBJ1-2; CDR3: CATSTGNNYGYTF; DNA: TGTGCCACCAGCACAGGAAACAACTATGGCTACACCTTC
size: NA; V: TRBV7-2; D: TRBD2; J: TRBJ2-1; CDR3: CASSLGRLAGGDNEQFF; DNA: TGTGCCAGCAGCTTGGGCAGACTAGCGGGGGGTGACAATGAGCAGTTCTTC
size: NA; V: TRBV27; D: NA; J: TRBJ2-2; CDR3: CASSFGGAGGELFF; DNA: TGTGCCAGCAGTTTCGGAGGGGCAGGCGGGGAGCTGTTTTTT
size: NA; V: TRBV5-6; D: NA; J: TRBJ1-2; CDR3: CASSRVGTSYGYTF; DNA: TGTGCCAGCAGCCGGGTCGGGACTAGCTATGGCTACACCTTC
size: NA; V: TRBV21-1; D: NA; J: TRBJ2-1; CDR3: CASSKVSGEQFF; DNA: TGTGCCAGCAGCAAAGTTTCCGGTGAGCAGTTCTTC
size: NA; V: TRBV3-1/TRBV3-2; D: TRBD2; J: TRBJ2-5; CDR3: CASSPFGLAVIETQYF; DNA: TGTGCCAGCAGCCCCTTCGGACTAGCGGTGATAGAGACCCAGTACTTC
size: NA; V: TRBV5-1; D: TRBD1; J: TRBJ1-5; CDR3: CASSVTGGNQPQHF; DNA: TGCGCCAGCAGCGTGACAGGGGGTAATCAGCCCCAGCATTTT
size: once; V: TRBV28; D: TRBD1; J: TRBJ2-6; CDR3: CASSKRDRGALRANVLTF; DNA: TGTGCCAGCAGCAAGAGGGACAGGGGAGCTCTTAGGGCCAACGTCCTGACTTTC
size: NA; V: TRBV2; D: NA; J: TRBJ1-1; CDR3: CASRETDLNTEAFF; DNA: TGTGCCAGCAGAGAGACAGACCTTAACACTGAAGCTTTCTTT
size: NA; V: TRBV20-1; D: NA; J: TRBJ1-2; CDR3: CSARNREGYTF; DNA: TGCAGTGCTAGAAACAGGGAGGGCTACACCTTC
size: NA; V: TRBV5-1; D: NA; J: TRBJ1-1; CDR3: CASSLDSWNTEAFF; DNA: TGCGCCAGCAGCTTGGACAGTTGGAACACTGAAGCTTTCTTT
size: few; V: TRBV29-1; D: TRBD1; J: TRBJ2-7; CDR3: CSVVGGQGGYEQYF; DNA: TGCAGCGTTGTAGGGGGACAGGGAGGCTACGAGCAGTACTTC
size: NA; V: TRBV19; D: NA; J: TRBJ2-2; CDR3: CATLDTNTGELFF; DNA: TGTGCCACCCTGGACACGAACACCGGGGAGCTGTTTTTT
size: NA; V: TRBV5-1; D: NA; J: TRBJ2-7; CDR3: CASSLAGGGQTYF; DNA: TGCGCCAGCAGCTTGGCCGGAGGGGGACAGACGTACTTC
size: NA; V: TRBV7-9; D: NA; J: TRBJ1-1; CDR3: CASSPAGQGAEAFF; DNA: TGTGCCAGCAGCCCCGCCGGGCAGGGTGCTGAAGCTTTCTTT
size: NA; V: TRBV29-1; D: NA; J: TRBJ1-1; CDR3: CSVETLRRGNTEAFF; DNA: TGCAGCGTTGAGACGCTACGGAGGGGGAACACTGAAGCTTTCTTT
size: NA; V: TRBV6-5; D: NA; J: TRBJ2-7; CDR3: CASSYSAKPPYEQYF; DNA: TGTGCCAGCAGTTACTCGGCCAAACCCCCCTACGAGCAGTACTTC
size: NA; V: TRBV9; D: TRBD2; J: TRBJ2-1; CDR3: CASSVSGTSGGSEQFF; DNA: TGTGCCAGCAGCGTATCCGGGACTAGCGGGGGTAGTGAGCAGTTCTTC
size: NA; V: TRBV6-5; D: TRBD1; J: TRBJ1-5; CDR3: CAARTGGVNQPQHF; DNA: TGTGCCGCCAGGACAGGGGGCGTCAATCAGCCCCAGCATTTT
size: NA; V: TRBV27; D: TRBD1; J: TRBJ1-6; CDR3: CASSPTRQGADWNSPLHF; DNA: TGTGCCAGCAGTCCCACGCGGCAGGGGGCTGATTGGAATTCACCCCTCCACTTT
size: NA; V: TRBV24-1; D: NA; J: TRBJ2-3; CDR3: CATMGSYTDTQYF; DNA: TGTGCCACCATGGGCAGTTACACAGATACGCAGTATTTT
size: once; V: TRBV7-8; D: TRBD2; J: TRBJ2-3; CDR3: CASSPLAGEEDTQYF; DNA: TGTGCCAGCAGCCCACTAGCGGGGGAGGAGGATACGCAGTATTTT
size: NA; V: TRBV18; D: NA; J: TRBJ2-1; CDR3: CASSPEGTDANNEQFF; DNA: TGTGCCAGCTCACCGGAGGGAACAGACGCCAACAATGAGCAGTTCTTC
size: few; V: TRBV18; D: NA; J: TRBJ1-1; CDR3: CASSRYDTEAFF; DNA: TGTGCCAGCTCACGTTATGACACTGAAGCTTTCTTT
size: NA; V: TRBV5-1; D: TRBD1; J: TRBJ2-2; CDR3: CASRRDRGNTGELFF; DNA: TGCGCCAGCAGACGGGACAGGGGAAACACCGGGGAGCTGTTTTTT
size: NA; V: TRBV27; D: TRBD1; J: TRBJ2-3; CDR3: CASSLGRGIADTQYF; DNA: TGTGCCAGCAGTTTAGGCAGGGGGATCGCAGATACGCAGTATTTT
size: few; V: TRBV7-8; D: NA; J: TRBJ1-2; CDR3: CASSLAAGGDYGYTF; DNA: TGTGCCAGCAGCTTAGCCGCGGGAGGGGACTATGGCTACACCTTC
size: NA; V: TRBV6-5; D: TRBD2; J: TRBJ2-1; CDR3: CASSYGRGGLEQFF; DNA: TGTGCCAGCAGTTACGGGCGGGGGGGCCTTGAGCAGTTCTTC
size: NA; V: TRBV15; D: NA; J: TRBJ1-1; CDR3: CATSRGGMGARTEAFF; DNA: TGTGCCACCAGCAGAGGGGGTATGGGGGCGCGCACTGAAGCTTTCTTT
size: NA; V: TRBV12-2; D: NA; J: TRBJ1-3; CDR3: CASRLAHSGGTVGNTIYF; DNA: TGTGCAAGTCGCTTAGCCCACTCAGGAGGGACGGTAGGAAACACCATATATTTT
size: NA; V: TRBV27; D: NA; J: TRBJ1-3; CDR3: CASSLSPGAGNTIYF; DNA: TGTGCCAGCAGTTTATCCCCGGGAGCCGGAAACACCATATATTTT
size: few; V: TRBV3-1/TRBV3-2; D: TRBD1; J: TRBJ1-3; CDR3: CASSPSTAGTGVNTIYF; DNA: TGTGCCAGCAGCCCATCGACAGCCGGGACAGGGGTAAACACCATATATTTT
size: NA; V: TRBV4-1; D: NA; J: TRBJ1-2; CDR3: CASSQTNLYGYTF; DNA: TGCGCCAGCAGCCAAACAAACCTCTATGGCTACACCTTC
size: NA; V: TRBV6-1; D: NA; J: TRBJ2-7; CDR3: CASSELGLEAYEQYF; DNA: TGTGCCAGCAGTGAATTGGGGCTAGAGGCCTACGAGCAGTACTTC
size: NA; V: TRBV7-9; D: NA; J: TRBJ2-5; CDR3: CASSALPRGRETQYF; DNA: TGTGCCAGCAGCGCCCTCCCGCGGGGGCGAGAGACCCAGTACTTC
size: NA; V: TRBV2; D: TRBD1; J: TRBJ1-4; CDR3: CASSVAGTEIEKLFF; DNA: TGTGCCAGCAGTGTAGCTGGGACAGAGATTGAAAAACTGTTTTTT
size: NA; V: TRBV11-3; D: TRBD2; J: TRBJ2-2; CDR3: CASSGLAGGTGELFF; DNA: TGTGCCAGCAGCGGACTAGCGGGGGGCACCGGGGAGCTGTTTTTT
size: NA; V: TRBV4-1; D: TRBD1; J: TRBJ1-1; CDR3: CASRPLQGFTEAFF; DNA: TGCGCCAGCAGACCGTTACAGGGGTTCACTGAAGCTTTCTTT
size: few; V: TRBV2; D: TRBD1; J: TRBJ1-6; CDR3: CASKGTGYNSPLHF; DNA: TGTGCCAGCAAGGGGACAGGGTATAATTCACCCCTCCACTTT
size: NA; V: TRBV6-5; D: TRBD1; J: TRBJ1-2; CDR3: CASTLGQGVGYTF; DNA: TGTGCCAGCACCCTCGGACAGGGGGTCGGCTACACCTTC
size: NA; V: TRBV27; D: NA; J: TRBJ1-5; CDR3: CASSFYPRTDQPQHF; DNA: TGTGCCAGCAGTTTCTACCCCAGGACAGATCAGCCCCAGCATTTT
size: NA; V: TRBV19; D: TRBD1; J: TRBJ1-1; CDR3: CASSSFKGAIEAFF; DNA: TGTGCCAGTAGTAGCTTTAAGGGGGCCATTGAAGCTTTCTTT
size: NA; V: TRBV7-6; D: NA; J: TRBJ1-2; CDR3: CASSPTATVVYGYTF; DNA: TGTGCCAGCAGCCCTACAGCGACAGTTGTCTATGGCTACACCTTC
size: few; V: TRBV14; D: TRBD1; J: TRBJ1-6; CDR3: CASSPKGGNWNSPLHF; DNA: TGTGCCAGCAGCCCTAAAGGGGGCAATTGGAATTCACCCCTCCACTTT
size: once; V: TRBV5-1; D: NA; J: TRBJ1-6; CDR3: CANTDQGHSPLHF; DNA: TGCGCCAACACAGATCAGGGGCACTCACCCCTCCACTTT
size: NA; V: TRBV7-9; D: NA; J: TRBJ1-1; CDR3: CASAGGWTEAFF; DNA: TGTGCCAGCGCCGGAGGATGGACTGAAGCTTTCTTT
size: once; V: TRBV4-1; D: TRBD2; J: TRBJ2-1; CDR3: CASESSGGDISEQFF; DNA: TGCGCCAGCGAAAGTAGCGGGGGGGATATCAGTGAGCAGTTCTTC
size: NA; V: TRBV7-2; D: NA; J: TRBJ2-5; CDR3: CASSSARETQYF; DNA: TGTGCCAGCAGCTCCGCCAGGGAGACCCAGTACTTC
size: NA; V: TRBV19; D: NA; J: TRBJ1-2; CDR3: CASKPTGLNIFNYGYTF; DNA: TGTGCCAGTAAACCAACAGGGCTTAATATATTTAACTATGGCTACACCTTC
size: NA; V: TRBV10-1; D: NA; J: TRBJ1-3; CDR3: CASSDPGNTIYF; DNA: TGCGCCAGCAGTGACCCAGGAAACACCATATATTTT
size: NA; V: TRBV4-3; D: NA; J: TRBJ1-5; CDR3: CASSQDGGSNQPQHF; DNA: TGCGCCAGCAGCCAAGACGGCGGGAGCAATCAGCCCCAGCATTTT
size: once; V: TRBV11-2; D: NA; J: TRBJ1-1; CDR3: CASSLAPGTEAFF; DNA: TGTGCCAGCAGCTTAGCCCCGGGCACTGAAGCTTTCTTT
size: NA; V: TRBV2; D: NA; J: TRBJ2-7; CDR3: CASSEGSPYEQYF; DNA: TGTGCCAGCAGTGAGGGGAGTCCCTACGAGCAGTACTTC